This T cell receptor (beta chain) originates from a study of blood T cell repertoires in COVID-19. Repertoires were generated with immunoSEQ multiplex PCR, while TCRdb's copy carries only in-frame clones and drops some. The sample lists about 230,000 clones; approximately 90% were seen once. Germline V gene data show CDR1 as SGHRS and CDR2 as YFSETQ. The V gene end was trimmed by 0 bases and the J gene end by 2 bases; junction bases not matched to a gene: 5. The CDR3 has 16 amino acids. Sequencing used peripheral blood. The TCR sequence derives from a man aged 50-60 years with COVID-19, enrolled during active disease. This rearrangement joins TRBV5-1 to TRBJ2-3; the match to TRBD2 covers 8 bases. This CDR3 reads CASSLGGLGNTDTQYF. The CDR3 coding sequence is TGCGCCAGCAGCTTGGGGGGACTAGGAAACACAGATACGCAGTATTTT.